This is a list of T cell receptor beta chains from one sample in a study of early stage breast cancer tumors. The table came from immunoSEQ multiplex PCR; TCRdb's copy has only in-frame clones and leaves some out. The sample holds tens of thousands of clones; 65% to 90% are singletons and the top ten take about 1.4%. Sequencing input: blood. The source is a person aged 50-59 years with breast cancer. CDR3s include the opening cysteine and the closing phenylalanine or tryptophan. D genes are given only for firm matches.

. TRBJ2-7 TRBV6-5 CASSYSTRQYF TGTGCCAGCAGTTACTCCACTCGACAGTACTTC
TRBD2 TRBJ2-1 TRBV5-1 CASSLVASGGAFYEQFF TGCGCCAGCAGCTTGGTGGCTAGCGGGGGGGCTTTTTATGAGCAGTTCTTC
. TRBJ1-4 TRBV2 CASSRDWTPNEKLFF TGTGCCAGCAGTCGGGATTGGACACCTAATGAAAAACTGTTTTTT
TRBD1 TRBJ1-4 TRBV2 CASSVSGQGGEKLFF TGTGCCAGCAGTGTATCGGGTCAGGGGGGTGAAAAACTGTTTTTT
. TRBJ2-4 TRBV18 CASSPPGQGFPKNIQYF TGTGCCAGCTCACCACCGGGTCAGGGGTTTCCCAAAAACATTCAGTACTTC
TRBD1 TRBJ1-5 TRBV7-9 CASSYQGDNQPQHF TGTGCCAGCAGCTATCAGGGGGACAATCAGCCCCAGCATTTT
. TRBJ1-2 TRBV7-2 CASTIGGGTRGYTF TGTGCCAGCACCATAGGAGGAGGCACCCGCGGCTACACCTTC
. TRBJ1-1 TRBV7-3 CASSLTRGSNTEAFF TGTGCCAGCAGCTTAACGAGGGGGTCGAACACTGAAGCTTTCTTT
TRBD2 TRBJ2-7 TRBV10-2 CASGNLADRLSYEQYF TGCGCCAGCGGGAATCTAGCGGACCGACTCTCCTACGAGCAGTACTTC
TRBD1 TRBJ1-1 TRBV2 CASSDSYTGATEAFF TGTGCCAGCAGTGATTCTTACACAGGGGCCACTGAAGCTTTCTTT
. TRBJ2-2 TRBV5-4 CASSWGGNTGELFF TGTGCCAGCAGCTGGGGAGGAAACACCGGGGAGCTGTTTTTT
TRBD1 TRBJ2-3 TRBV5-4 CASSLQGEDTQYF TGTGCCAGCAGCTTACAGGGGGAAGATACGCAGTATTTT
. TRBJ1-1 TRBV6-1 CASAEAEVEAFF TGTGCCAGCGCCGAGGCCGAGGTTGAAGCTTTCTTT
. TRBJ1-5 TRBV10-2 CASSEMGADQPQHF TGCGCCAGCAGTGAGATGGGGGCCGATCAGCCCCAGCATTTT
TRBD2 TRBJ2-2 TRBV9 CASSVAGRGTGELFF TGTGCCAGCAGCGTAGCCGGGAGGGGCACCGGGGAGCTGTTTTTT
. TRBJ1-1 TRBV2 CASSRGQLTEAFF TGTGCCAGCAGCCGGGGGCAGTTAACTGAAGCTTTCTTT
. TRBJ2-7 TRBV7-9 CASSLAGSGGYEQYF TGTGCCAGCAGCTTAGCGGGTAGCGGAGGTTACGAGCAGTACTTC
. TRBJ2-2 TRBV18 CASSPVRQASSGELFF TGTGCCAGCTCACCGGTCCGACAGGCCTCTTCCGGGGAGCTGTTTTTT
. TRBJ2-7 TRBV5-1 CASSLAESLNDYEQYF TGCGCCAGCAGCTTGGCCGAAAGTCTAAATGACTACGAGCAGTACTTC
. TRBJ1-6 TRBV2 CASSTRRSNHF TGTGCCAGCAGCACCAGACGGTCCAACCACTTT